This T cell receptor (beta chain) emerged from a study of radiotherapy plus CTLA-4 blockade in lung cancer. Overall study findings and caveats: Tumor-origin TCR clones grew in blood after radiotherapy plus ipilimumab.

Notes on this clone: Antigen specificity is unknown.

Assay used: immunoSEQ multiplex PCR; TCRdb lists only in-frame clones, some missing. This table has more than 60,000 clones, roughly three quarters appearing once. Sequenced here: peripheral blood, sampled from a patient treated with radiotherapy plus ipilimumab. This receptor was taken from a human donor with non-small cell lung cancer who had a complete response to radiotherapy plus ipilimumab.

Written as DNA, the CDR3 is TGCGCCAGCAGCCAAACTATAGCGGGGGGGCCACAAGAGACCCAGTACTTC. Amino acids: CASSQTIAGGPQETQYF. The V gene is TRBV4-1, the J gene TRBJ2-5; TRBD2 agrees at 11 bases. The germline V gene encodes CDR1 MGHRA and CDR2 YSYEKL. J gave up 2 bases and V 2 bases, and 7 bases lay outside the gene matches. The CDR3 totals 17 residues.